This T cell receptor beta chain came from a study of blood T cell repertoires in COVID-19. CDR1 is SGHNT, CDR2 YENEEA, per germline. CDR3 length: 15 amino acids. Trimming took 4 bases from V and 2 from J; bases not matched to a gene: 4. Only in-frame clones appear in the TCRdb table, and some are missing; sequencing was by immunoSEQ multiplex PCR. The sample holds about 370,000 clones, around 89% seen once. What the recovered Cohort 3 donors had was two negative PCRs, clearance, or symptom resolution. Sequenced sample: PBMCs or T cells enriched from blood (not recorded which). The TCR comes from a man aged 18 to 29 who had recovered from COVID-19. The chain joins TRBV11-3 to TRBJ2-2; 7 bases line up with TRBD1. The CDR3 here is CASSYDRDNTGELFF. The CDR3 DNA sequence: TGTGCCAGCAGCTACGACAGGGACAACACCGGGGAGCTGTTTTTT. The entire variable domain, with the rest obtained from reference TRBV11-3 and TRBJ2-2, is as follows: EAGVVQSPRYKIIEKKQPVAFWCNPISGHNTLYWYLQNLGQGPELLIRYENEEAVDDSQLPKDRFSAERLKGVDSTLKIQPAELGDSAVYLCASSYDRDNTGELFFGEGSRLTVL.